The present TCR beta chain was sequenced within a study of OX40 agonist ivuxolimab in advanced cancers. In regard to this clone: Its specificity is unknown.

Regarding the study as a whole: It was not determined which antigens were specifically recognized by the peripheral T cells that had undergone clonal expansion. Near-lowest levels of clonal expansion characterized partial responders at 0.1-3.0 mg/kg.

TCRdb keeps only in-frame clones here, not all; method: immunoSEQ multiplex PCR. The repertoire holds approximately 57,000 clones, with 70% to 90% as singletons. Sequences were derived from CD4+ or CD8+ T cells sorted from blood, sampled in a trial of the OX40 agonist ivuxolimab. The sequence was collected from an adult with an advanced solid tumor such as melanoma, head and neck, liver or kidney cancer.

The CDR3 DNA is TGTGCCAGCAGGACACTAGCGGGGGGGTCCTACGAGCAGTACGTC. Translated: CASRTLAGGSYEQYV. The chain is built from TRBV6-1 and TRBJ2-7; the match to TRBD2 covers 13 bases. There are 15 residues in the CDR3. Trimming removed 6 bases from V and 1 base from J; junction bases left unmatched: 3. The germline V gene encodes CDR1 MNHNS and CDR2 SASEGT.